This T cell receptor beta chain derives from a study of cytomegalovirus exposure and HLA in healthy donors. Use of 60 Vbeta and 13 Jbeta primers characterized the PCR. This table comes from immunoSEQ multiplex PCR, and its TCRdb copy is limited to in-frame clones, with some not included. The sample holds 150,000 or so clones; roughly 84% are singletons and the top ten take around 0.97%. Whole-study results and caveats: Accurate HLA-A and HLA-B prediction from TCR beta sequences was reported for most subjects. A cluster of highly shared sequence variants was likely a sequencing artifact. After further analysis at a later stage, 16,951 TCR beta sequences were associated with HLA alleles at 0.05 false discovery rate.

The CDR3 has 15 amino acids. Germline values: CDR1 MNHEY, CDR2 SVGAGI. The V gene end was trimmed by 5 bases and the J gene end by 3 bases; junction bases not matched to a gene: 2. This clone was seen only a few times. Its specificity is unknown. Sequencing was carried out using PBMCs. The rearrangement joins TRBV6-5 to TRBJ1-6; 9 bases line up with TRBD1. This sequence was found in a man younger than 40 in good health and CMV-seronegative. The CDR3 is CASSKDRGYNSPLHF. DNA of the CDR3: TGTGCCAGCAGTAAGGACAGGGGCTATAATTCACCCCTCCACTTT.